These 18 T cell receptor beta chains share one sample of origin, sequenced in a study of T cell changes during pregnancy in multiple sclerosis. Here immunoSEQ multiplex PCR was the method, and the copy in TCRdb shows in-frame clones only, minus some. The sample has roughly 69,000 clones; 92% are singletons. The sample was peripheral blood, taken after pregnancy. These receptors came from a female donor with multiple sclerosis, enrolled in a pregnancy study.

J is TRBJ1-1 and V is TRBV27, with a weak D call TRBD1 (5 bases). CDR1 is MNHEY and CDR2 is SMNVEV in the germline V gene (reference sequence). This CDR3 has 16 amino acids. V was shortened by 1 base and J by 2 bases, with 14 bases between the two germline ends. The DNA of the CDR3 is TGTGCCAGCAGTTTATTCCCAGGGATCGTTAACACTGAAGCTTTCTTT. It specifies CASSLFPGIVNTEAFF.

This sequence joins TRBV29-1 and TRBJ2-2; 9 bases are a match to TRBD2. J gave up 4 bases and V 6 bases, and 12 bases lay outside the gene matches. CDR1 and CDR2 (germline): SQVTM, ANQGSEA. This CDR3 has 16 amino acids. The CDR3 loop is CSVVGGTSRFTGELFF. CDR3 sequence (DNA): TGCAGCGTCGTCGGGGGGACTAGCAGATTCACCGGGGAGCTGTTTTTT.

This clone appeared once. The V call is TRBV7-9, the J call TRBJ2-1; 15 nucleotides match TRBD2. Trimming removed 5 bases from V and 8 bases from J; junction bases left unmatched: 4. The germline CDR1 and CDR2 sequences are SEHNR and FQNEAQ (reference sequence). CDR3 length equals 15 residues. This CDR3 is CASSLGLAGGDEQFF. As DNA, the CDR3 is TGTGCCAGCAGCCTGGGACTAGCGGGAGGCGATGAGCAGTTCTTC. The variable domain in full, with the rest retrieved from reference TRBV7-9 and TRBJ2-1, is DTGVSQNPRHKITKRGQNVTFRCDPISEHNRLYWYRQTLGQGPEFLTYFQNEAQLEKSRLLSDRFSAERPKGSFSTLEIQRTEQGDSAMYLCASSLGLAGGDEQFFGPGTRLTVL.

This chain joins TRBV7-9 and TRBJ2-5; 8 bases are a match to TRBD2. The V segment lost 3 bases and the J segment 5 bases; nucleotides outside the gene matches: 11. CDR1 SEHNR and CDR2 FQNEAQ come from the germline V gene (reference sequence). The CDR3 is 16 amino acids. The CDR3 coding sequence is TGTGCCAGCAGCTTGACTAGCGCTTTTGGTATGGAGACCCAGTACTTC. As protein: CASSLTSAFGMETQYF.

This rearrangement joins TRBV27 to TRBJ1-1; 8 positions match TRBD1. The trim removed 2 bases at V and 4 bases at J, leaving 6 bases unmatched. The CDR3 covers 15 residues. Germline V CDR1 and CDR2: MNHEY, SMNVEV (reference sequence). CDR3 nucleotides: TGTGCCAGCAGTTTAACAGGGGGGTATACCACTGAAGCTTTCTTT. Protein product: CASSLTGGYTTEAFF.

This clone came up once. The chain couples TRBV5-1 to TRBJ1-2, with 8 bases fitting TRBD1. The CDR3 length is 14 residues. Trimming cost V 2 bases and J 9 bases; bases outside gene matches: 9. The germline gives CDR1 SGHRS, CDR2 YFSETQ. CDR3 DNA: TGCGCCAGCAGCTTAACGACAGGGGAGCGACGCTACACCTTC. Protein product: CASSLTTGERRYTF.

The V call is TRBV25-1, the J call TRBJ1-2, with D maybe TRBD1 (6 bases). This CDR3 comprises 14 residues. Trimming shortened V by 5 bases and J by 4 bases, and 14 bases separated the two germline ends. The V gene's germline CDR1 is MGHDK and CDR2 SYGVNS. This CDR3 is CASSPKGTLYGYTF. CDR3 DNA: TGTGCCAGCAGTCCCAAGGGGACACTCTATGGCTACACCTTC.

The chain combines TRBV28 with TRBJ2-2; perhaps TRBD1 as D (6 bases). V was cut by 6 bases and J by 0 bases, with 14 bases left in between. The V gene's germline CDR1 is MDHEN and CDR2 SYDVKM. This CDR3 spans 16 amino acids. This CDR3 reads CASSPTGQTNTGELFF. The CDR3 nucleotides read TGTGCCAGCAGCCCAACCGGACAGACGAACACCGGGGAGCTGTTTTTT. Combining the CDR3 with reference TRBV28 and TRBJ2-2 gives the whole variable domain DVKVTQSSRYLVKRTGEKVFLECVQDMDHENMFWYRQDPGLGLRLIYFSYDVKMKEKGDIPEGYSVSREKKERFSLILESASTNQTSMYLCASSPTGQTNTGELFFGEGSRLTVL.

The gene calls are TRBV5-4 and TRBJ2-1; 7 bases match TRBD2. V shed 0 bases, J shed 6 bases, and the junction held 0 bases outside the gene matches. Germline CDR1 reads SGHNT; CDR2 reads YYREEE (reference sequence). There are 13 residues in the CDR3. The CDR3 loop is CASSLASGNEQFF. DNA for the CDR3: TGTGCCAGCAGCTTGGCTAGCGGCAATGAGCAGTTCTTC.

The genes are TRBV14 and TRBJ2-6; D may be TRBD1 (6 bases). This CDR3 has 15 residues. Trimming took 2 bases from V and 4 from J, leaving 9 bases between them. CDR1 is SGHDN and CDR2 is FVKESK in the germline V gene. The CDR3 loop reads CASSQTGSGANVLTF. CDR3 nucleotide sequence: TGTGCCAGCAGCCAAACAGGGTCGGGGGCCAACGTCCTGACTTTC.

The CDR3 coding sequence is TGCGCCAGCAGCCAATCACCAGGGGGCAGTTTTGAAAAACTGTTTTTT. Its protein product is CASSQSPGGSFEKLFF. The V call is TRBV4-1, the J call TRBJ1-4; 8 bases agree with TRBD1. Trimming at V came to 2 bases and at J to 7 bases, leaving 9 bases not matched to a gene. Germline V gene data show CDR1 as MGHRA and CDR2 as YSYEKL. The CDR3 is 16 amino acids.

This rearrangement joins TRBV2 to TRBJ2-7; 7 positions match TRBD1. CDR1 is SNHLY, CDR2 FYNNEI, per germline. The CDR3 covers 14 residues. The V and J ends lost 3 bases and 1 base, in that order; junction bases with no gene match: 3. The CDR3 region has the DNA TGTGCCAGCAGTGAGAGACAGGGTTCCTACGAGCAGTACTTC. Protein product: CASSERQGSYEQYF.

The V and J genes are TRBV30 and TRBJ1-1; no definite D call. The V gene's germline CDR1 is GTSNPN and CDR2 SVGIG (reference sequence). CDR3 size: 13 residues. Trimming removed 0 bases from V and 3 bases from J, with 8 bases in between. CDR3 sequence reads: CAWSVQSDTEAFF. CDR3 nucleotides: TGTGCCTGGAGTGTACAAAGCGACACTGAAGCTTTCTTT.

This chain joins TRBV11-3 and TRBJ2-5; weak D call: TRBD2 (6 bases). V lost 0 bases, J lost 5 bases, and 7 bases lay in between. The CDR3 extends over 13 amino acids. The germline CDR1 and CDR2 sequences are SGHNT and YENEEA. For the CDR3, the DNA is TGTGCCAGCAGCTTAGATCGGGGGGAGACCCAGTACTTC. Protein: CASSLDRGETQYF.

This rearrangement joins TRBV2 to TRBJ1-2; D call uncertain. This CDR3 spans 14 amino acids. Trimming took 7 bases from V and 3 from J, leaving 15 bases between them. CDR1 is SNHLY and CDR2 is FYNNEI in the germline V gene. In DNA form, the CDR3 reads TGTGCCAGCAAGGATAGAGGAAAGGACTATGGCTACACCTTC. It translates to CASKDRGKDYGYTF.

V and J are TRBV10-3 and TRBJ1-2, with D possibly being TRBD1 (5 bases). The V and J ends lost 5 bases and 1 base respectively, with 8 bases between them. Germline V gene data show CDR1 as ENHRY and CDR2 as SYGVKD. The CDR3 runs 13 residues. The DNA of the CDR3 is TGTGCCATCAGTTTCCAGGGTAACTATGGCTACACCTTC. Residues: CAISFQGNYGYTF.

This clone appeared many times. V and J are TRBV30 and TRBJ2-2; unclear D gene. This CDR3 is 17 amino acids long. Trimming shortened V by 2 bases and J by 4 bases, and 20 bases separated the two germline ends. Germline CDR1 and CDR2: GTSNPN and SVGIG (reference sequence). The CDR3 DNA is TGTGCCTGGAGTCGCGTCAGATCAAGCGTCGGCACCGGGGAGCTGTTTTTT. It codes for CAWSRVRSSVGTGELFF. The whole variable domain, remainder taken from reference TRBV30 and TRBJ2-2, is SQTIHQWPATLVQPVGSPLSLECTVEGTSNPNLYWYRQAAGRGLQLLFYSVGIGQISSEVPQNLSASRPQDRQFILSSKKLLLSDSGFYLCAWSRVRSSVGTGELFFGEGSRLTVL.

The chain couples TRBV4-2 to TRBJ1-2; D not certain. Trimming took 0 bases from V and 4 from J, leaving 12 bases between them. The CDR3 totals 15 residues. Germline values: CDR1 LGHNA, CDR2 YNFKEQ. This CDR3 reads CASSQEVGSTYGYTF. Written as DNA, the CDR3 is TGTGCCAGCAGCCAAGAGGTGGGCAGCACCTATGGCTACACCTTC.